The entry below describes one T cell receptor (beta chain). Additional DNA sequences in this sample encode the identical CDR3. This specimen comes from a study of blood T cell repertoires in COVID-19. Original processing methods: Amplification of reference gene primers was used by the study to estimate nucleated cell counts. The protocol was immunoSEQ multiplex PCR, while the TCRdb copy is restricted to in-frame clones and leaves out a portion. V, J and clone size were drawn from that table, and D and trimming were deduced from the DNA. This table holds about 320,000 clones, 85% found once. CDR3 length: 13 residues. The germline V and J ends were trimmed by 4 bases and 4 bases, with 8 bases remaining between them.

The TCR comes from a woman between 25 and 40 years old who had been exposed to COVID-19. Sample: PBMCs or T cells enriched from blood (not recorded which). The chain links TRBV12-3 or TRBV12-4 to TRBJ1-3, with D unresolved. The CDR3 region is CASSSGGGNTIYF. CDR3 coding DNA: TGTGCCAGCAGTTCGGGAGGAGGAAACACCATATATTTT.